These 32 T cell receptor beta chains came from one sample sequenced in a study of OX40 agonist ivuxolimab in advanced cancers. The library was generated by the immunoSEQ multiplex PCR assay. As stored in TCRdb, this immuneACCESS dataset retains in-frame rearrangements with V and J assigned. A fraction of the clones does not appear; measured against another copy, unresolved V genes explain less than half of the discrepancy, and the remainder lacks a known reason. The sample has tens of thousands of clones on record, approximately 79% of them singletons. The top ten clones comprise roughly 1.8% of the sample. Sequencing was performed on CD4+ or CD8+ T cells sorted from blood, taken in a trial of the OX40 agonist ivuxolimab. Receptors originate from an adult with an advanced solid tumor such as melanoma, head and neck, liver or kidney cancer.

The rearrangement links TRBV5-1 to TRBJ2-1; D may be TRBD2 (6 bases). The germline gives CDR1 SGHRS, CDR2 YFSETQ. The ends were cut back, 4 bases at V and 4 bases at J, with 12 bases in the middle. The CDR3 has 14 residues. The CDR3 DNA is TGCGCCAGCAGCGGGGGGTTATCGTACAATGAGCAGTTCTTC. Translated, it gives CASSGGLSYNEQFF.

V is TRBV4-2 and J is TRBJ1-2; a possible D gene is TRBD1 (5 bases). Germline CDR1 reads LGHNA; CDR2 reads YNFKEQ. CDR3 length: 14 amino acids. V was clipped by 0 bases and J by 10 bases, with 15 bases between them. CDR3 DNA: TGTGCCAGCAGCCAAGAAGTACAGGCCGGGGACTACACCTTC. Translating gives CASSQEVQAGDYTF.

This clone has a single count. CDR3 region: CASSEISGGSFSSTDTQYF. The CDR3 nucleotides are TGTGCCAGCAGTGAGATTAGCGGGGGGTCGTTTTCTAGCACAGATACGCAGTATTTT. The chain combines TRBV6-1 with TRBJ2-3, with 10 bases identical to TRBD2. CDR1 MNHNS and CDR2 SASEGT come from the germline V gene. Germline trimming cut 3 bases from V and 0 bases from J; bases unmatched to any gene: 12. CDR3 length equals 19 residues.

This clone has at least ten counts. This chain uses TRBV5-5 with TRBJ2-1; D call uncertain. From germline, CDR1 is SGHKS and CDR2 YYEKEE (reference sequence). The CDR3 covers 15 residues. V dropped 0 bases and J dropped 2 bases, with 9 bases sitting between them. The DNA for the CDR3 is TGTGCCAGCAGCTTGGACGGTGGCCCCTACAATGAGCAGTTCTTC. This gives the protein CASSLDGGPYNEQFF.

The chain carries TRBV5-1 and TRBJ2-7; D assignment may be TRBD1 or TRBD2 (7 bases each). CDR3 length: 17 amino acids. From germline, CDR1 is SGHRS and CDR2 YFSETQ. Deletions cut 3 bases from V and 7 bases from J, with 26 bases between. The CDR3 DNA reads TGCGCCAGCAGCTCCCTATCGGGAGGACAGGCGACGGGGGAGCAGTACTTC. It is translated as CASSSLSGGQATGEQYF. The full variable domain, rest sourced from reference TRBV5-1 and TRBJ2-7, is KAGVTQTPRYLIKTRGQQVTLSCSPISGHRSVSWYQQTPGQGLQFLFEYFSETQRNKGNFPGRFSGRQFSNSRSEMNVSTLELGDSALYLCASSSLSGGQATGEQYFGPGTRLTVT.

The rearrangement uses TRBV5-6 and TRBJ1-1; D is undetermined. CDR3 length equals 12 residues. Trimming took 3 bases from V and 3 from J, leaving 6 bases between them. From germline, CDR1 is SGHDT and CDR2 YYEEEE. CDR3 amino acids: CASSYVDTEAFF. The CDR3 region has the DNA TGTGCCAGCAGCTACGTAGACACTGAAGCTTTCTTT.

Here the CDR3 DNA reads TGTGCCAGCAGCCTTCTCGGGACAGGGAGTACAGATACGCAGTATTTT. Translated, it gives CASSLLGTGSTDTQYF. This chain joins TRBV7-2 and TRBJ2-3; 9 bases are shared with TRBD1. Germline V gene lookup returns CDR1 SGHTA and CDR2 FQGNSA. The CDR3 totals 16 residues. V trimming: 5 bases; J trimming: 3 bases; junction bases outside the gene matches: 9. Looking up the rest from reference TRBV7-2 and TRBJ2-3 gives the full variable domain: GAGVSQSPSNKVTEKGKDVELRCDPISGHTALYWYRQSLGQGLEFLIYFQGNSAPDKSGLPSDRFSAERTGGSVSTLTIQRTQQEDSAVYLCASSLLGTGSTDTQYFGPGTRLTVL.

CDR3 nucleotide sequence: TGTGCCAGCAGTGATCCGGGACAGGGGAACACCGGGGAGCTGTTTTTT. This translates into CASSDPGQGNTGELFF. The J gene is TRBJ2-2, the V gene TRBV2; 9 bases line up with TRBD1. Germline V CDR1 and CDR2: SNHLY, FYNNEI. The CDR3 extends over 16 amino acids. V trimming: 3 bases; J trimming: 1 base; junction bases outside the gene matches: 3. The whole variable domain, remainder taken from reference TRBV2 and TRBJ2-2, is EPEVTQTPSHQVTQMGQEVILRCVPISNHLYFYWYRQILGQKVEFLVSFYNNEISEKSEIFDDQFSVERPDGSNFTLKIRSTKLEDSAMYFCASSDPGQGNTGELFFGEGSRLTVL.

The J gene is TRBJ2-1, the V gene TRBV7-9; 12 positions match TRBD2. CDR1 SEHNR and CDR2 FQNEAQ come from the germline V gene (reference sequence). Trimming took 5 bases from V and 7 from J; bases not matched to a gene: 15. The CDR3 totals 18 residues. This CDR3 is CASSPNPLAGGPRNEQFF. DNA of the CDR3: TGTGCCAGCAGCCCCAACCCCCTAGCGGGGGGGCCTAGGAATGAGCAGTTCTTC.

V usage is TRBV4-1 and J usage is TRBJ2-4; TRBD2 might be the D (5 bases). CDR3 length: 16 amino acids. V lost 0 bases, J lost 4 bases, and 13 bases lay in between. Germline assignment: CDR1 MGHRA and CDR2 YSYEKL. The CDR3 region has the DNA TGCGCCAGCAGCCAAGATCCCAGAGGGCCTAAAAACATTCAGTACTTC. Protein sequence: CASSQDPRGPKNIQYF.

This chain links TRBV5-1 with TRBJ1-1, with D tentatively TRBD1 (6 bases). Trimming left V 7 bases short and J 2 bases short, with 12 bases between. The germline V gene encodes CDR1 SGHRS and CDR2 YFSETQ. The CDR3 is 13 amino acids. The DNA of the CDR3 is TGCGCCAGCGCGAGGACAGACAACACTGAAGCTTTCTTT. It translates to CASARTDNTEAFF. Full variable domain (rest looked up from reference TRBV5-1 and TRBJ1-1): KAGVTQTPRYLIKTRGQQVTLSCSPISGHRSVSWYQQTPGQGLQFLFEYFSETQRNKGNFPGRFSGRQFSNSRSEMNVSTLELGDSALYLCASARTDNTEAFFGQGTRLTVV.

This sequence joins TRBV6-1 and TRBJ2-3; TRBD1 agrees at 11 bases. The CDR3 sequence is 15 residues long. J lost 6 bases, V lost 7 bases, and 9 bases had no gene match. Germline CDR1 MNHNS, CDR2 SASEGT. The CDR3 DNA follows: TGTGCCAGCATCCGGCGGACAGGGGGCGTGGATACGCAGTATTTT. Translation gives CASIRRTGGVDTQYF.

This clone occurred a few times. This rearrangement joins TRBV7-9 to TRBJ1-2; unclear D gene. Germline V lookup: CDR1 SEHNR, CDR2 FQNEAQ (reference sequence). V lost 6 bases to trimming and J lost 8 bases, with 16 bases between them. CDR3 length equals 13 residues. The DNA of the CDR3 is TGTGCCAGCAGTCGTTCCGAATTAACCGGCTACACCTTC. Translating gives CASSRSELTGYTF.

This chain links TRBV28 with TRBJ2-5; 8 bases agree with TRBD1. J lost 5 bases, V lost 7 bases, and 6 bases had no gene match. The V gene's germline CDR1 is MDHEN and CDR2 SYDVKM. The CDR3 consists of 13 residues. CDR3 DNA sequence: TGTGCCAGCACCCGACAGGGGACGGAGACCCAGTACTTC. Translating gives CASTRQGTETQYF.

V and J are TRBV11-2 and TRBJ1-2; D call uncertain. Germline values: CDR1 SGHAT, CDR2 FQNNGV. V lost 1 base and J lost 5, with 8 bases in between. CDR3 size: 13 residues. The CDR3 sequence: CASSLGGYYGYTF. CDR3 coding DNA: TGTGCCAGCAGCTTAGGAGGGTATTATGGCTACACCTTC.

The V and J genes are TRBV10-3 and TRBJ2-2; TRBD1 matches at 8 bases. V lost 10 bases and J lost 4; bases outside the gene matches: 5. The CDR3 loop spans 13 amino acids. CDR1 and CDR2 from the germline V gene are ENHRY and SYGVKD. CDR3 nucleotide sequence: TGTGCCACGCAGGGGGCAAGCACCGGGGAGCTGTTTTTT. This encodes CATQGASTGELFF.

The chain is built from TRBV5-1 and TRBJ1-5; D perhaps matches TRBD1 (5 bases). Per germline, CDR1 SGHRS and CDR2 YFSETQ. The CDR3 is made up of 14 amino acids. Between the trimmed V and J ends, which lost 0 bases and 3 bases, there was a span of 7 bases. The CDR3 region has the DNA TGCGCCAGCAGCTTGGGGGGGGACAATCAGCCCCAGCATTTT. Its translation: CASSLGGDNQPQHF. Together with reference TRBV5-1 and TRBJ1-5, the CDR3 gives the full variable domain: KAGVTQTPRYLIKTRGQQVTLSCSPISGHRSVSWYQQTPGQGLQFLFEYFSETQRNKGNFPGRFSGRQFSNSRSEMNVSTLELGDSALYLCASSLGGDNQPQHFGDGTRLSIL.

This clone was seen once. This chain links TRBV18 with TRBJ2-1; TRBD2 aligns across 10 bases. CDR1 is KGHSH, CDR2 LQKENI, per germline. Trimming at V came to 1 base and at J to 6 bases, leaving 9 bases not matched to a gene. This CDR3 region has 17 residues. CDR3 coding DNA: TGTGCCAGCTCACCACGGGTCTTCGGGACTAGCGTCAATGAGCAGTTCTTC. Residues: CASSPRVFGTSVNEQFF.

The chain employs TRBV18 and TRBJ1-1, with no clear D. The V end lost 6 bases, the J end lost 3 bases, and 11 bases lay between the germline ends. Germline CDR1 and CDR2: KGHSH and LQKENI. The CDR3 covers 13 residues. CDR3: CASSHSGDTEAFF. The CDR3 region has the DNA TGTGCCAGCTCCCACTCCGGGGACACTGAAGCTTTCTTT. Filled out from reference TRBV18 and TRBJ1-1, the complete variable domain reads NAGVMQNPRHLVRRRGQEARLRCSPMKGHSHVYWYRQLPEEGLKFMVYLQKENIIDESGMPKERFSAEFPKEGPSILRIQQVVRGDSAAYFCASSHSGDTEAFFGQGTRLTVV.

The chain is built from TRBV9 and TRBJ1-4; maybe TRBD1 (5 bases). The CDR3 extends over 15 amino acids. The V end lost 0 bases, the J end lost 4 bases, and 10 bases lay between the germline ends. CDR1 and CDR2 (germline): SGDLS, YYNGEE. The CDR3 sequence: CASSVEGTVNEKLFF. CDR3 nucleotide sequence: TGTGCCAGCAGCGTAGAGGGGACGGTTAATGAAAAACTGTTTTTT.

The rearrangement links TRBV5-6 to TRBJ2-6; possible D gene TRBD2, 5 bases. This CDR3 contains 16 residues. V was clipped by 0 bases and J by 0 bases, with 7 bases between them. The V gene's germline CDR1 is SGHDT and CDR2 YYEEEE. As DNA, the CDR3 is TGTGCCAGCAGCTTGGACAGCGGCTCTGGGGCCAACGTCCTGACTTTC. Its translation: CASSLDSGSGANVLTF.

This chain joins TRBV7-9 and TRBJ2-3; 8 positions agree with TRBD2. There are 16 residues in the CDR3. V gave up 5 bases and J gave up 2 bases; unmatched junction bases: 9. From germline, CDR1 is SEHNR and CDR2 FQNEAQ (reference sequence). CDR3 amino acids: CASSPGLAGNTDTQYF. For the CDR3, the DNA is TGTGCCAGCAGCCCCGGTTTAGCGGGGAACACAGATACGCAGTATTTT. Full variable domain (rest looked up from reference TRBV7-9 and TRBJ2-3): DTGVSQNPRHKITKRGQNVTFRCDPISEHNRLYWYRQTLGQGPEFLTYFQNEAQLEKSRLLSDRFSAERPKGSFSTLEIQRTEQGDSAMYLCASSPGLAGNTDTQYFGPGTRLTVL.

V and J are TRBV27 and TRBJ2-3, with TRBD1 matching 8 bases. With V trimmed by 7 bases and J by 2 bases, 5 bases remained unmatched. This CDR3 spans 14 amino acids. Germline V CDR1 and CDR2: MNHEY, SMNVEV (reference sequence). The CDR3 DNA reads as TGTGCCAGCATGGGACAGGCGAACACAGATACGCAGTATTTT. It translates to CASMGQANTDTQYF.

This clone occurred a few times. The chain employs TRBV5-1 and TRBJ2-2; D is uncertain. Germline assignment: CDR1 SGHRS and CDR2 YFSETQ. The length of the CDR3 is 13 residues. V lost 4 bases to trimming and J lost 6 bases, with 10 bases between them. This chain's CDR3 is CASSPDVPGELFF. The CDR3 DNA reads TGCGCCAGCAGCCCTGACGTCCCCGGGGAGCTGTTTTTT.

J is TRBJ1-1 and V is TRBV6-1; D remains ambiguous. Germline loops: CDR1 MNHNS, CDR2 SASEGT. V gave up 4 bases and J gave up 6 bases, with 9 bases separating them. The CDR3 runs to 12 residues. CDR3 DNA sequence: TGTGCCAGCAGTGTAGACAAGGCTGAAGCTTTCTTT. It is translated as CASSVDKAEAFF.

The chain employs TRBV6-5 and TRBJ2-3; D possibly corresponds to TRBD2 (6 bases). The CDR3 has 15 amino acids. V lost 5 bases and J 6 bases, leaving 18 bases between the germline ends. The germline V gene has CDR1 MNHEY and CDR2 SVGAGI. The DNA for the CDR3 is TGTGCCAGCAGTCTAGGTCAGGGAGGTACGGATACGCAGTATTTT. It translates to CASSLGQGGTDTQYF.

V usage is TRBV7-3 and J usage is TRBJ2-1, with D possibly TRBD2 on 6 matching bases. The CDR3 loop spans 13 amino acids. V dropped 4 bases and J dropped 14 bases, with 18 bases sitting between them. Germline loops: CDR1 SGHTA, CDR2 FQGTGA. The CDR3 DNA follows: TGTGCCAGCAGCTCCCGGGACTCCGAAAGGGAGTTCTTC. Protein: CASSSRDSEREFF.

This chain joins TRBV5-6 and TRBJ1-6; D is perhaps TRBD1 (6 bases). Germline V gene sequence: CDR1 SGHDT, CDR2 YYEEEE. The V and J ends lost 3 bases and 5 bases respectively, with 9 bases between them. This CDR3 has 14 amino acids. The CDR3 DNA follows: TGTGCCAGCAGCTCTACAGGGAATAATTCACCCCTCCACTTT. This codes for CASSSTGNNSPLHF.

V and J are TRBV7-2 and TRBJ2-1, with 7 bases fitting TRBD1. The CDR3 covers 14 residues. CDR1 and CDR2 (germline): SGHTA, FQGNSA. With V trimmed by 5 bases and J by 5 bases, 6 bases remained unmatched. CDR3 loop: CASSPGTAHNEQFF. The CDR3, as DNA: TGTGCCAGCAGCCCCGGGACAGCCCACAATGAGCAGTTCTTC.

The rearrangement uses TRBV7-3 and TRBJ2-2; 8 bases line up with TRBD2. The CDR3 sequence is 16 residues long. CDR1 and CDR2 from the germline V gene are SGHTA and FQGTGA. V dropped 1 base and J dropped 9; count of bases not matched to a gene: 10. The DNA of the CDR3 is TGTGCCAGCAGCTTAAGCGGGGGGCGCCCCAGGCGGGAGCTGTTTTTT. Translating it yields CASSLSGGRPRRELFF.

For this clone: This may be a read error: a much more frequent sequence differs by one nucleotide. Other nucleotide sequences in the sample specify the same CDR3. The gene calls are TRBV7-3 and TRBJ1-1; D is ambiguous. With 1 base removed from V and 3 bases from J, the gap between germline ends came to 6 bases. Germline V lookup: CDR1 SGHTA, CDR2 FQGTGA. This CDR3 comprises 13 residues. In DNA form, the CDR3 reads TGTGCCAGCAGCTTAAACAGAGACACTGAAGCTTTCTTT. Protein sequence: CASSLNRDTEAFF. Looking up the rest from reference TRBV7-3 and TRBJ1-1 gives the full variable domain: GAGVSQTPSNKVTEKGKYVELRCDPISGHTALYWYRQSLGQGPEFLIYFQGTGAADDSGLPNDRFFAVRPEGSVSTLKIQRTERGDSAVYLCASSLNRDTEAFFGQGTRLTVV.

The gene calls are TRBV7-9 and TRBJ2-6, with D possibly TRBD2 on 5 matching bases. CDR3 length: 18 amino acids. Germline CDR1 and CDR2: SEHNR and FQNEAQ (reference sequence). Trimming stripped 3 bases from V and 0 bases from J, with 15 bases between. CDR3 loop: CASSFTAEYVSGANVLTF. The CDR3 DNA is TGTGCCAGCAGCTTCACAGCGGAATACGTCTCTGGGGCCAACGTCCTGACTTTC.